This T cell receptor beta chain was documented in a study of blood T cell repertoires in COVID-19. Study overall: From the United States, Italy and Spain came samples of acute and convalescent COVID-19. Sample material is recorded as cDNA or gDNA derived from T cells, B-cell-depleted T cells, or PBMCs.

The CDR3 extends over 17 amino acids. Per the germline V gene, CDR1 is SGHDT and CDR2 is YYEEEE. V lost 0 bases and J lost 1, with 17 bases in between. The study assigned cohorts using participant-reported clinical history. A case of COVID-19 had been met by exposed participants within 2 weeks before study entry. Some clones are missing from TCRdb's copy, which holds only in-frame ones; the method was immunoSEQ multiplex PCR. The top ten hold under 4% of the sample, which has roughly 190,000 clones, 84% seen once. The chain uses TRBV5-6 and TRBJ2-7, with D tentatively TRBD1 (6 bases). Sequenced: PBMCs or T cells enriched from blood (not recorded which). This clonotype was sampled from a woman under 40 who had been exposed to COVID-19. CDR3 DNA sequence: TGTGCCAGCAGCTTGGATCCCAGGGGTTCCACGTCCTACGAGCAGTACTTC. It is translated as CASSLDPRGSTSYEQYF.